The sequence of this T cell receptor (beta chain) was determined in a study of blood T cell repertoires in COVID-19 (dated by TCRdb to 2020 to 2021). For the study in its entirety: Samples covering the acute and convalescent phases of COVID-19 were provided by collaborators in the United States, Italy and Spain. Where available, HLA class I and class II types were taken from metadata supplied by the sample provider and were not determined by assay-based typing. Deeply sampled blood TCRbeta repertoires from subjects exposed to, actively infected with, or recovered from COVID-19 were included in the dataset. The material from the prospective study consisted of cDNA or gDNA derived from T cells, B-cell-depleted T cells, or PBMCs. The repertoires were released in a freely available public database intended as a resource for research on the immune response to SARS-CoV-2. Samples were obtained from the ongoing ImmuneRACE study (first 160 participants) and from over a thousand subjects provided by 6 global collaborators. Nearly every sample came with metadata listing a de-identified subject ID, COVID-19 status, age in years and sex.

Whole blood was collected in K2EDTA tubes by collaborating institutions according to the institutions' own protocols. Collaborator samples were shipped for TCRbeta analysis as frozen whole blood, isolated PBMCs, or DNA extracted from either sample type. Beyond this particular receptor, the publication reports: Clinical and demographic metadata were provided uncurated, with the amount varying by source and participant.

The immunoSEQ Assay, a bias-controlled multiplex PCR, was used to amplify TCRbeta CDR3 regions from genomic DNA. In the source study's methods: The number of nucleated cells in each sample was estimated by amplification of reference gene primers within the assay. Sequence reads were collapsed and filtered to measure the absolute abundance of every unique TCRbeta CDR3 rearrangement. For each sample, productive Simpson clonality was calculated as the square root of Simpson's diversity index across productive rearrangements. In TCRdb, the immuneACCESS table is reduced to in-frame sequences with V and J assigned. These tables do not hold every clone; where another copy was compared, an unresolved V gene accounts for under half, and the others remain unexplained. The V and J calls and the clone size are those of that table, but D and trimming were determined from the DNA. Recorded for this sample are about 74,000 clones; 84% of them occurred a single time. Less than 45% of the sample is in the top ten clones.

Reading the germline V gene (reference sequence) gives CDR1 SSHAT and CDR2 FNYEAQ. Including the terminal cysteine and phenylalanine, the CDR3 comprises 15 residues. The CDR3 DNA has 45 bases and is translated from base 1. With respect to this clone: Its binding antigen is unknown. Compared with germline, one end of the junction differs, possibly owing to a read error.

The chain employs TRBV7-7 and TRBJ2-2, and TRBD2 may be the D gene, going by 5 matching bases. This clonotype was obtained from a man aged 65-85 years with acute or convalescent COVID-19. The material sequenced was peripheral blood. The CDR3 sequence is CASSLVGGNTGELFF. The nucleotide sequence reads TGTGCTAGCAGCTTAGTCGGAGGGAACACCGGGGAGCTGTTTTTT.